Listed below are T cell receptor beta chains from one sample, sequenced in a study of blood T cell repertoires in COVID-19. Only in-frame clones appear in the TCRdb table, and some are missing; sequencing was by immunoSEQ multiplex PCR. The table lists around 270,000 clones, around nine tenths of them singletons. The sample was peripheral blood. The receptors were sampled from a middle-aged man who had recovered from COVID-19. CDR3s include the opening cysteine and the closing phenylalanine or tryptophan. Fields, in order: V gene, D gene, J gene, clone size, CDR3 DNA, CDR3 protein. The D gene is left open where the match is weak. Clone size appears in some rows only: once, few, many, or a class for an expanded clone.

TRBV3-1/TRBV3-2,TRBD1,TRBJ2-1,-,TGTGCCAGCAAGAAGGGGGCAAGTGACTACAATGAGCAGTTCTTC,CASKKGASDYNEQFF
TRBV25-1,-,TRBJ1-2,-,TGTGCCAGCTTGGCGGCAGGGAGGAACTATGGCTACACCTTC,CASLAAGRNYGYTF
TRBV7-3,TRBD1,TRBJ1-2,-,TGTGCCAGCAGCCCGACAGGGGGGCATGGCTACACCTTC,CASSPTGGHGYTF
TRBV5-1,TRBD1,TRBJ1-2,-,TGCGCCAGCAGCTTGCAGGGGGCGTATGGCTACACCTTC,CASSLQGAYGYTF
TRBV27,TRBD2,TRBJ2-1,few,TGTGCCAGCAACTTGCGCGGGGGGAACAATGAGCAGTTCTTC,CASNLRGGNNEQFF
TRBV18,TRBD1,TRBJ1-2,-,TGTGCCAGCTCACCCCTAGACCGGACAGGGGGCGGCTACACCTTC,CASSPLDRTGGGYTF
TRBV2,TRBD1,TRBJ1-2,-,TGTGCCAGCAAGACAGGGGGCGGTCATGGCTACACCTTC,CASKTGGGHGYTF
TRBV19,TRBD1,TRBJ2-7,-,TGTGCCACGTCCAGGAGGGACAGGGATATCTACGAGCAGTACTTC,CATSRRDRDIYEQYF
TRBV18,TRBD2,TRBJ2-1,-,TGTGCCAGCTCACCACCGCTAGCGGCGATCTACAATGAGCAGTTCTTC,CASSPPLAAIYNEQFF
TRBV6-4,TRBD2,TRBJ2-3,-,TGTGCCAGCAGTACACTAGCGGGGGGCCGGGATACGCAGTATTTT,CASSTLAGGRDTQYF
TRBV21-1,-,TRBJ2-7,-,TGTGCCAGCAGCAAAGTTTTCCCAAAGCGGAGCGAGGGTATTTGTTCCTACGAGCAGTACTTC,CASSKVFPKRSEGICSYEQYF
TRBV6-2/TRBV6-3,TRBD2,TRBJ2-4,-,TGTGCCAGCAGTCCCGGGACTAGTAGATGGGGCGCCATTCAGTACTTC,CASSPGTSRWGAIQYF
TRBV6-4,-,TRBJ2-7,-,TGTGCCAGCCCCAGTTACGAGCAGTACTTC,CASPSYEQYF
TRBV6-2/TRBV6-3,TRBD1,TRBJ2-1,-,TGTGCCAGCAGTTACTCGAGGGGGCTCAGTAATGAGCAGTTCTTC,CASSYSRGLSNEQFF
TRBV7-2,-,TRBJ1-1,-,TGTGCCAGCAGCCACAGGGTAGGGAACACTGAAGCTTTCTTT,CASSHRVGNTEAFF
TRBV6-5,TRBD1,TRBJ2-7,once,TGTGCCAGCAGTTATAGGGACAGGGGGCGGGACGAGCAGTACTTC,CASSYRDRGRDEQYF
TRBV7-7,TRBD1,TRBJ2-2,-,TGTGCCAGCAGCCAACAGGGGTCCGGGGAGCTGTTTTTT,CASSQQGSGELFF
TRBV27,TRBD1,TRBJ2-1,-,TGTGCCAGCAGTTACAGTACAGGGGGCGTTACTTATGAGCAGTTCTTC,CASSYSTGGVTYEQFF
TRBV6-5,-,TRBJ1-2,once,TGTGCCAGCAGCGTCGGGGCGGGGTATGGCTACACCTTC,CASSVGAGYGYTF
TRBV6-2/TRBV6-3,TRBD2,TRBJ2-1,-,TGTGCCAGCAGTTACGCTAGGACTAGCGGGGTGGTGTTGGCCTACAATGAGCAGTTCTTC,CASSYARTSGVVLAYNEQFF
TRBV12-3/TRBV12-4,-,TRBJ1-2,-,TGTGCCAGCAGCCGGGGGAGGGGCTACACCTTC,CASSRGRGYTF
TRBV9,-,TRBJ2-5,-,TGTGCCAGCAGCTCTCTGTTAGTGGGCGAGACCCAGTACTTC,CASSSLLVGETQYF
TRBV4-1,TRBD1,TRBJ1-4,-,TGCGCCACTTCCCAGGGGGCAACTAATGAAAAACTGTTTTTT,CATSQGATNEKLFF
TRBV25-1,-,TRBJ1-1,-,TGTGCCAGCAGTAAAGGAGGGAACACTGAAGCTTTCTTT,CASSKGGNTEAFF
TRBV7-2,-,TRBJ2-3,-,TGTGCCAGCAGCTTACGGCGGGGCACAGATACGCAGTATTTT,CASSLRRGTDTQYF
TRBV11-1,TRBD1,TRBJ2-3,-,TGTGCCAGCAGCCAGGACAGGGGAGGACCAGATACGCAGTATTTT,CASSQDRGGPDTQYF
TRBV7-9,TRBD2,TRBJ2-1,few,TGTGCCAGCAGCAACCCCTCAGCGGGGGCGGGGAATGAGCAGTTCTTC,CASSNPSAGAGNEQFF
TRBV29-1,-,TRBJ1-2,-,TGCAGCGTTGAAGGGTCCGGCTATGGCTACACCTTC,CSVEGSGYGYTF
TRBV29-1,-,TRBJ2-6,-,TGCAGCGTTGGGAGCCCGGGTTCAGGGGCCAACGTCCTGACTTTC,CSVGSPGSGANVLTF
TRBV11-2,-,TRBJ1-3,-,TGTGCCAGCAGCGGCCGACAGGACCTCTCTGGAAACACCATATATTTT,CASSGRQDLSGNTIYF
TRBV9,-,TRBJ2-5,-,TGTGCCATAACTCAGGGGTTCACTGCCAACAAACAAGAGACCCAGTACTTC,CAITQGFTANKQETQYF
TRBV15,TRBD1,TRBJ1-2,-,TGTGCCACCAGCAGAGCCGACAGGGAGCTGTATGGCTACACCTTC,CATSRADRELYGYTF
TRBV5-5,-,TRBJ1-4,-,TGTGCCAGCAGCGACGAGGGTGAACTGTTTTTT,CASSDEGELFF
TRBV6-5,TRBD1,TRBJ1-6,-,TGTGCCAGCAAGAAACAGGGGGCAAGGGAGTCACCCCTCCACTTT,CASKKQGARESPLHF
TRBV12-5,TRBD1,TRBJ1-2,-,TGTGCTAGTGGTTGGACAGGGGACCGCTATGGCTACACCTTC,CASGWTGDRYGYTF
TRBV18,-,TRBJ1-2,-,TGTGCCAGCTCACCTACAGCCATCGCTAACTATGGCTACACCTTC,CASSPTAIANYGYTF
TRBV19,TRBD1,TRBJ1-2,-,TGTGCCAGTAGCATGGGACAGGGCACTGGCTACACCTTC,CASSMGQGTGYTF
TRBV11-2,TRBD2,TRBJ2-5,-,TGTGCCAGCAGCCGAGCGGGGGGGCAGTTGGAGACCCAGTACTTC,CASSRAGGQLETQYF
TRBV7-8,-,TRBJ1-6,-,TGTGCCAGCAGCTTAGTACAGGGTATTAATTCACCCCTCCACTTT,CASSLVQGINSPLHF
TRBV5-1,TRBD1,TRBJ1-1,-,TGCGCCAGCAGTACAGGGGAGAACACTGAAGCTTTCTTT,CASSTGENTEAFF
TRBV7-9,-,TRBJ2-2,-,TGTGCCAGCTCGAGCGACACCGGGGAGCTGTTTTTT,CASSSDTGELFF
TRBV12-5,TRBD1,TRBJ2-7,-,TGTGCTAGTGGTTTTCGTCCCCGTGAGGGACAGAGCTCCTACGAGCAGTACTTC,CASGFRPREGQSSYEQYF
TRBV5-1,TRBD2,TRBJ2-5,-,TGCGCCAGCAGCTTCGGGGCTAGCGGGGGTGAGACCCAGTACTTC,CASSFGASGGETQYF